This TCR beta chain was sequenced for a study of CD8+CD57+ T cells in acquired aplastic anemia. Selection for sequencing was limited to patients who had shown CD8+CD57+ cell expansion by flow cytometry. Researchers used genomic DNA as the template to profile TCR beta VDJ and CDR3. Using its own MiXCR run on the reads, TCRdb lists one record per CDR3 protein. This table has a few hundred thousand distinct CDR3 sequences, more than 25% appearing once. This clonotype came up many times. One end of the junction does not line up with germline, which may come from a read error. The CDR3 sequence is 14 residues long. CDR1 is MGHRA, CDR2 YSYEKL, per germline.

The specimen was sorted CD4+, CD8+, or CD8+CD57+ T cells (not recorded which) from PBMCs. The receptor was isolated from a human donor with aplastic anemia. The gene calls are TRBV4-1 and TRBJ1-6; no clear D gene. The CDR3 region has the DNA TGCGCCAGCAGCCAAGAGGCGCCTAATCCACCCCTCCACTTT. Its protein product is CASSQEAPNPPLHF.